This T cell receptor beta chain was obtained from a study of cytomegalovirus exposure and HLA in healthy donors. General study findings and limits: In a later analysis, parvovirus B19, influenza, CMV and Epstein-Barr virus appeared linked to several top co-occurrence clusters.

Trimming took 5 bases from V and 6 from J; bases not matched to a gene: 9. Germline CDR1 reads SGDLS; CDR2 reads YYNGEE. This CDR3 is built from 16 residues. A remark on this clone: The target antigen is unknown.

Both 60 Vbeta primers and 13 Jbeta primers went into the PCR. TCRdb's copy holds only in-frame clones and misses some; the assay was immunoSEQ multiplex PCR. The sample carries approximately 100,000 clones, approximately 85% recorded once. The chain uses TRBV9 and TRBJ2-1, with 12 bases identical to TRBD1. The clonotype originates from a man aged 25-40 years in good health and CMV-seronegative. Sequencing used PBMCs. This CDR3 is CASRSTGTGGRNEQFF. The CDR3 DNA follows: TGTGCCAGCAGATCAACCGGGACAGGGGGCCGCAATGAGCAGTTCTTC. Variable domain in full (rest from reference TRBV9 and TRBJ2-1): DSGVTQTPKHLITATGQRVTLRCSPRSGDLSVYWYQQSLDQGLQFLIQYYNGEERAKGNILERFSAQQFPDLHSELNLSSLELGDSALYFCASRSTGTGGRNEQFFGPGTRLTVL.